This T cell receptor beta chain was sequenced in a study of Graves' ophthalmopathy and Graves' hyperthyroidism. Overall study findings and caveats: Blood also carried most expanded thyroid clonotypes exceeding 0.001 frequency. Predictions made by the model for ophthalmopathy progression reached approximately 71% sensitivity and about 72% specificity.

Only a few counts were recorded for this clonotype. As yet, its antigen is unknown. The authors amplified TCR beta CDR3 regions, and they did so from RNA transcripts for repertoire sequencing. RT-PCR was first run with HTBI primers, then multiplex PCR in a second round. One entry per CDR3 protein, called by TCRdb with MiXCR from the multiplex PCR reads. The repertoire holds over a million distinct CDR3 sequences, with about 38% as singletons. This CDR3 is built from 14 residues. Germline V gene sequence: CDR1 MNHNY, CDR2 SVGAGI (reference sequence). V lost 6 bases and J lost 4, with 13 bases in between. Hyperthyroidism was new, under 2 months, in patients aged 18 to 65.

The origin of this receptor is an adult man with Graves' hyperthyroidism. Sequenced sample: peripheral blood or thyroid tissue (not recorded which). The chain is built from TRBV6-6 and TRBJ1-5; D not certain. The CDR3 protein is CASSQNYGNQPQHF. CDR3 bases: TGTGCCAGCAGCCAAAACTACGGGAATCAGCCCCAGCATTTT.